A single sample gave rise to the 19 T cell receptor beta chains below, sequenced in a study of T cell responses to AZD1222 COVID-19 vaccine. TCRdb keeps only in-frame clones here, not all; method: immunoSEQ multiplex PCR. Among approximately 100,000 clones listed, less than 85% were seen once. Sequencing was performed on peripheral blood, taken 28 days after the second AZD1222 dose. These receptors all stem from an adult who received the AZD1222 COVID-19 vaccine.

This clone turned up a few times. The chain has TRBV11-3 and TRBJ2-7; 7 bases are shared with TRBD2. CDR1 is SGHNT and CDR2 is YENEEA in the germline V gene. This CDR3 region has 13 residues. Trimming took 5 bases from V and 2 from J; bases not matched to a gene: 3. CDR3 loop: CASSHSGTYEQYF. Here the CDR3 DNA reads TGTGCCAGCAGCCACAGCGGGACCTACGAGCAGTACTTC.

V gene TRBV27 combines with J gene TRBJ1-1, with 7 bases matching TRBD1. CDR3 length: 13 residues. Germline V lookup: CDR1 MNHEY, CDR2 SMNVEV (reference sequence). Unmatched junction bases numbered 3, after V lost 4 bases and J lost 4 bases. This CDR3 is CASSYYRGTEAFF. In nucleotides, the CDR3 is TGTGCCAGCAGTTACTACAGGGGCACTGAAGCTTTCTTT.

The chain links TRBV6-4 to TRBJ2-7, with 10 bases aligning to TRBD2. Germline V lookup: CDR1 MRHNA, CDR2 SNTAGT. The junction had 6 bases not matched to a gene; V was cut back by 6 bases and J by 1 base. There are 15 residues in the CDR3. The CDR3 coding sequence is TGTGCCAGCAGGGGGGGAGCGGGAGGGTCCTACGAGCAGTACTTC. Its protein is CASRGGAGGSYEQYF.

This chain links TRBV28 with TRBJ1-3, with D unclear. In germline, CDR1 is MDHEN, CDR2 SYDVKM. Trimming took off 6 bases at V and 0 bases at J, with 30 bases between the two ends. CDR3 length equals 21 residues. CDR3 nucleotide sequence: TGTGCCAGCAGCAACAGCTACAAGGAAGATTATCCTTACGCCTCTGGAAACACCATATATTTT. The encoded protein is CASSNSYKEDYPYASGNTIYF.

The chain employs TRBV6-2 or TRBV6-3 and TRBJ1-5; tentative D call: TRBD1 (5 bases). The V end was cut by 5 bases, the J end by 4 bases, with 21 bases between. Germline CDR1 is MNHEY and CDR2 is SVGEGT. The CDR3 extends over 17 amino acids. CDR3 region: CASSRPPQGERNQPQHF. Here the CDR3 DNA reads TGTGCCAGCAGTCGGCCACCCCAGGGCGAACGGAATCAGCCCCAGCATTTT.

The chain carries TRBV6-5 and TRBJ1-2; 7 bases line up with TRBD1. CDR3 length: 12 amino acids. Per the germline V gene, CDR1 is MNHEY and CDR2 is SVGAGI. After removal of 2 bases from V and 8 bases from J, the junction contained 2 bases not matched to a gene. The chain's CDR3 is CASSYTGEGYTF. DNA of the CDR3: TGTGCCAGCAGTTACACAGGGGAAGGCTACACCTTC.

The chain carries TRBV20-1 and TRBJ2-3; D gene unclear. The germline V gene encodes CDR1 DFQATT and CDR2 SNEGSKA (reference sequence). CDR3 length: 11 amino acids. The V end was cut by 7 bases, the J end by 4 bases, with 9 bases between. The CDR3 region has the DNA TGCAGTGTCCCGAGATCAGATACGCAGTATTTT. This codes for CSVPRSDTQYF.

The chain joins TRBV5-1 to TRBJ1-2; possible D gene TRBD1, 5 bases. Trimming stripped 4 bases from V and 0 bases from J, with 10 bases between. Germline loops: CDR1 SGHRS, CDR2 YFSETQ. The CDR3 consists of 14 residues. The CDR3 DNA reads TGCGCCAGCAGCGCGGAGACAGCTAACTATGGCTACACCTTC. The encoded protein is CASSAETANYGYTF.

This chain joins TRBV5-1 and TRBJ2-7, with D maybe TRBD1 (5 bases). The V end lost 0 bases, the J end lost 2 bases, and 12 bases lay between the germline ends. The CDR3 length is 15 residues. The germline CDR1 and CDR2 sequences are SGHRS and YFSETQ. The CDR3 DNA reads TGCGCCAGCAGCTTGGTTGGGGCTCCGGCCTACGAGCAGTACTTC. Protein: CASSLVGAPAYEQYF.

V and J are TRBV20-1 and TRBJ1-5; no clear D gene. V was pared by 3 bases and J by 7 bases, with 10 bases between. CDR3 length equals 12 residues. CDR1 and CDR2 (germline): DFQATT, SNEGSKA (reference sequence). CDR3 protein: CSASKGWQPQHF. CDR3 DNA: TGCAGTGCTAGTAAAGGGTGGCAGCCCCAGCATTTT.

The chain carries TRBV2 and TRBJ2-2; 12 nucleotides align to TRBD2. Per germline, CDR1 SNHLY and CDR2 FYNNEI. This CDR3 is 16 amino acids long. After removal of 6 bases from V and 1 base from J, the junction contained 3 bases not matched to a gene. This CDR3 is CASRAGLAGNTGELFF. In DNA, the CDR3 is TGTGCCAGCAGGGCGGGACTAGCGGGGAACACCGGGGAGCTGTTTTTT.

V is TRBV18 and J is TRBJ1-2; D not resolved. Germline V lookup: CDR1 KGHSH, CDR2 LQKENI. The CDR3 runs 15 residues. V shed 0 bases and J shed 2 bases, with 10 bases lying between them. CDR3 coding DNA: TGTGCCAGCTCACCACCTCGGAACGAAAACTATGGCTACACCTTC. Translation gives CASSPPRNENYGYTF.

CDR3 coding DNA: TGTGCCAGCGGGAGACCCAGCACAGATACGCAGTATTTT. This codes for CASGRPSTDTQYF. This chain connects TRBV9 to TRBJ2-3; D may be TRBD2 (5 bases). V shed 7 bases and J shed 0 bases, with 9 bases lying between them. CDR3 length equals 13 residues. Per germline, CDR1 SGDLS and CDR2 YYNGEE. Combining the CDR3 with reference TRBV9 and TRBJ2-3 gives the whole variable domain DSGVTQTPKHLITATGQRVTLRCSPRSGDLSVYWYQQSLDQGLQFLIQYYNGEERAKGNILERFSAQQFPDLHSELNLSSLELGDSALYFCASGRPSTDTQYFGPGTRLTVL.

J is TRBJ1-5 and V is TRBV5-6; 7 bases match TRBD1. Germline assignment: CDR1 SGHDT and CDR2 YYEEEE. There are 18 residues in the CDR3. V shed 4 bases, J shed 1 base, and the junction held 14 bases outside the gene matches. CDR3 DNA sequence: TGTGCCAGCAGCACCGACCAACTACAGGGGAAAAGCAATCAGCCCCAGCATTTT. The encoded protein is CASSTDQLQGKSNQPQHF.

The V and J genes are TRBV29-1 and TRBJ2-7, with 7 bases lining up with TRBD2. Germline V gene lookup returns CDR1 SQVTM and CDR2 ANQGSEA. Germline trimming cut 4 bases from V and 6 bases from J; bases unmatched to any gene: 9. The CDR3 covers 13 residues. The DNA for the CDR3 is TGCAGCGTTGGGTCTAGCGGCCCTCTCGAGCAGTACTTC. This translates into CSVGSSGPLEQYF.

The chain couples TRBV12-3 or TRBV12-4 to TRBJ1-1, with TRBD1 matching over 7 bases. With V trimmed by 4 bases and J by 4 bases, 3 bases remained unmatched. The CDR3 totals 13 residues. The CDR3 reads CASSSHRGTEAFF. CDR3 nucleotide sequence: TGTGCCAGCAGTTCACACAGGGGCACTGAAGCTTTCTTT.

The chain employs TRBV12-3 or TRBV12-4 and TRBJ2-3; no definite D call. CDR3 length: 12 residues. Trimming took off 4 bases at V and 6 bases at J, with 8 bases between the two ends. The CDR3 DNA follows: TGTGCCAGCAGTTGGGTGGGGGATACGCAGTATTTT. Translating gives CASSWVGDTQYF.

CDR3 residues: CASSLGGQNNEQFF. In DNA form, the CDR3 reads TGTGCCAGCAGCTTAGGGGGGCAGAACAATGAGCAGTTCTTC. The V call is TRBV7-9, the J call TRBJ2-1; D is perhaps TRBD1 (6 bases). Germline values: CDR1 SEHNR, CDR2 FQNEAQ (reference sequence). The CDR3 is made up of 14 amino acids. The V gene lost 1 base and the J gene lost 5 bases, with 9 bases spanning the gap.

CDR3 coding DNA: TGTGCCTGGAGTGTACCGGTTCTAGCTTTCTACGAGCAGTACTTC. It codes for CAWSVPVLAFYEQYF. This chain joins TRBV30 and TRBJ2-7; D is perhaps TRBD2 (5 bases). CDR3 length: 15 amino acids. The V gene lost 0 bases and the J gene lost 3 bases, with 15 bases spanning the gap. Germline CDR1 and CDR2: GTSNPN and SVGIG (reference sequence).